This passage covers 6 T cell receptor beta chains from one sample sequenced in a study of blood T cell repertoires in COVID-19. Profiled with immunoSEQ multiplex PCR; TCRdb holds only in-frame clones, not every one. The sample consists of about 260,000 clones, over 75% of them appearing once. Sequencing input: peripheral blood. The receptors shown here come from a human donor in a cohort sampled during active COVID-19.

J is TRBJ2-4 and V is TRBV7-9, with 14 bases that match TRBD2. Germline V gives CDR1 SEHNR, CDR2 FQNEAQ (reference sequence). Trimming removed 5 bases from V and 9 bases from J; junction bases left unmatched: 9. This CDR3 comprises 16 residues. The CDR3 spells CASSNTGTSGSIIQYF. The CDR3 nucleotides are TGTGCCAGCAGCAATACCGGGACTAGCGGGAGTATCATTCAGTACTTC.

This chain connects TRBV19 to TRBJ1-2; D ambiguous. CDR1 is LNHDA and CDR2 is SQIVND in the germline V gene (reference sequence). The CDR3 covers 13 residues. V shed 9 bases and J shed 4 bases, with 15 bases lying between them. The CDR3 DNA sequence: TGTGCCAGCGGATCGGGAGAACCCTATGGCTACACCTTC. As protein: CASGSGEPYGYTF.

This clone turned up a few times. V usage is TRBV4-3 and J usage is TRBJ1-5; D not certain. Germline lookup yields CDR1 LGHNA and CDR2 YSLEER. The V end was cut by 1 base, the J end by 4 bases, with 11 bases between. CDR3 length equals 15 residues. CDR3 coding DNA: TGCGCCAGCAGCCAAGGGGCGGGGATAAATCAGCCCCAGCATTTT. As protein: CASSQGAGINQPQHF.

CDR3 sequence: CASKAAGNTGELFF. Here the CDR3 DNA reads TGTGCCAGCAAGGCAGCGGGGAACACCGGGGAGCTGTTTTTT. The V call is TRBV7-6, the J call TRBJ2-2; a possible D gene is TRBD2 (6 bases). The CDR3 contains 14 residues. Germline V CDR1 and CDR2: SGHVS, FNYEAQ. V was shortened by 7 bases and J by 1 base, with 10 bases between the two germline ends. Based on the CDR3 plus reference TRBV7-6 and TRBJ2-2, the full variable domain is GAGVSQSPRYKVTKRGQDVALRCDPISGHVSLYWYRQALGQGPEFLTYFNYEAQQDKSGLPNDRFSAERPEGSISTLTIQRTEQRDSAMYRCASKAAGNTGELFFGEGSRLTVL.

This clone was recorded a few times. The chain has TRBV30 and TRBJ1-1; unclear D gene. Germline CDR1 GTSNPN, CDR2 SVGIG (reference sequence). V lost 2 bases, J lost 12 bases, and 10 bases lay in between. The CDR3 is 10 residues long. CDR3 region: CAWSTITTFF. The CDR3 region has the DNA TGTGCCTGGAGTACTATAACGACTTTCTTT.

This chain uses TRBV7-2 with TRBJ2-7; 7 nucleotides match TRBD2. The CDR3 contains 15 residues. Trimming removed 4 bases from V and 5 bases from J; junction bases left unmatched: 11. From germline, CDR1 is SGHTA and CDR2 FQGNSA. CDR3 in amino acids: CASSSQTGGPDEQYF. In DNA, the CDR3 is TGTGCCAGCAGCTCCCAAACGGGAGGACCGGACGAGCAGTACTTC.